This TCR beta chain was identified during a study of blood T cell repertoires in COVID-19. On the study more broadly: Whether acute or convalescent, the COVID-19 samples came from the United States, Italy and Spain. T cells, B-cell-depleted T cells, or PBMCs supplied cDNA or gDNA.

Original data processing: Estimated nucleated cell counts came from reference gene primer amplification. Assay used: immunoSEQ multiplex PCR; TCRdb lists only in-frame clones, some missing. From that table come the V and J calls and clone size; the DNA was used to work out D and trimming. The sample has about 180,000 clones; about 89% are singletons. The trim removed 4 bases at V and 6 bases at J, leaving 6 bases unmatched. The CDR3 contains 15 residues. Germline CDR1 reads MNHEY; CDR2 reads SVGAGI. This receptor was taken from a young man who had recovered from COVID-19. The V and J genes are TRBV6-5 and TRBJ1-6, with 7 bases fitting TRBD1. The source material was peripheral blood. Written as DNA, the CDR3 is TGTGCCAGCAGTTTTCGGGACAGCACTAATTCACCCCTCCACTTT. This gives the protein CASSFRDSTNSPLHF.